Listed here are 28 T cell receptor beta chains from one sample, sequenced in a study of brain T cells in children with intractable seizures. Data came from immunoSEQ multiplex PCR; TCRdb stores just in-frame clones and leaves some out. The data show about 64,000 clones, about 96% seen once. The sample in question was peripheral blood, obtained at surgery. The receptors come from a boy in the first two years of life with focal cortical dysplasia and intractable seizures.

This CDR3 is CASSLSLNEQYF. CDR3 nucleotide sequence: TGTGCCAGCAGTTTATCCCTCAACGAGCAGTACTTC. V usage is TRBV28 and J usage is TRBJ2-7; D is uncertain. Germline loops: CDR1 MDHEN, CDR2 SYDVKM. The V end was cut by 1 base, the J end by 5 bases, with 6 bases between. This CDR3 contains 12 residues.

This clone has a single count. V is TRBV4-1 and J is TRBJ1-1; 8 nucleotides line up with TRBD1. Trimming at V came to 6 bases and at J to 7 bases, leaving 10 bases not matched to a gene. The CDR3 is 14 residues long. Per germline, CDR1 MGHRA and CDR2 YSYEKL. CDR3 region: CASRRPGGTLEAFF. Written as DNA, the CDR3 is TGCGCCAGCAGACGGCCAGGGGGCACCCTTGAAGCTTTCTTT.

The rearrangement uses TRBV11-1 and TRBJ2-7; no definite D call. Germline-derived CDR1 and CDR2 are SGHAT and FQDESV (reference sequence). The V end lost 4 bases, the J end lost 3 bases, and 4 bases lay between the germline ends. The CDR3 spans 11 residues. The CDR3 DNA sequence: TGTGCCAGCAGCTCCCTCTACGAGCAGTACTTC. Protein: CASSSLYEQYF.

The chain carries TRBV20-1 and TRBJ2-7; D might be TRBD1 (6 bases). The CDR3 runs to 11 residues. Trimming pared 6 bases from V and 2 bases from J, leaving 8 bases between. Germline V CDR1 and CDR2: DFQATT, SNEGSKA (reference sequence). The chain's CDR3 is CSAGDTYEQYF. CDR3 in DNA: TGCAGTGCCGGGGACACCTACGAGCAGTACTTC.

The rearrangement links TRBV4-1 to TRBJ1-1; D uncertain. Trimming removed 0 bases from V and 1 base from J, with 21 bases in between. The CDR3 consists of 19 residues. Germline values: CDR1 MGHRA, CDR2 YSYEKL. CDR3 bases: TGCGCCAGCAGCCAAGATGTTCCATTAGCTAACTATGGGAACACTGAAGCTTTCTTT. This sequence encodes CASSQDVPLANYGNTEAFF.

This chain joins TRBV4-1 and TRBJ1-1; D possibly corresponds to TRBD1 (5 bases). CDR1 is MGHRA and CDR2 is YSYEKL in the germline V gene. V dropped 1 base and J dropped 1 base, with 10 bases sitting between them. The CDR3 runs to 15 residues. DNA of the CDR3: TGCGCCAGCAGCCAAGTAGTGGGGGAGAACACTGAAGCTTTCTTT. It yields the protein CASSQVVGENTEAFF.

The rearrangement uses TRBV11-2 and TRBJ1-2; TRBD1 is a possible D gene (6 bases). CDR1 is SGHAT, CDR2 FQNNGV, per germline. The V end was cut by 4 bases, the J end by 8 bases, with 17 bases between. The CDR3 contains 14 residues. The CDR3 sequence: CASSSMGGARGYTF. For the CDR3, the DNA is TGTGCCAGCAGCTCCATGGGGGGGGCGCGGGGCTACACCTTC.

J is TRBJ2-2 and V is TRBV19; unclear D gene. V lost 6 bases and J lost 1, with 12 bases in between. The CDR3 loop spans 15 amino acids. Germline V lookup: CDR1 LNHDA, CDR2 SQIVND (reference sequence). In nucleotides, the CDR3 is TGTGCCAGTAGGGCTCGATTAAGGAACACCGGGGAGCTGTTTTTT. Translation: CASRARLRNTGELFF.

The chain carries TRBV9 and TRBJ2-2; D remains ambiguous. CDR3 size: 14 residues. With 3 bases removed from V and 7 bases from J, the gap between germline ends came to 13 bases. The germline V gene has CDR1 SGDLS and CDR2 YYNGEE. The CDR3 loop reads CASSGWVGHGELFF. Here the CDR3 DNA reads TGTGCCAGCAGCGGCTGGGTTGGGCACGGGGAGCTGTTTTTT. Combining the CDR3 with reference TRBV9 and TRBJ2-2 gives the whole variable domain DSGVTQTPKHLITATGQRVTLRCSPRSGDLSVYWYQQSLDQGLQFLIQYYNGEERAKGNILERFSAQQFPDLHSELNLSSLELGDSALYFCASSGWVGHGELFFGEGSRLTVL.

V gene TRBV6-5 combines with J gene TRBJ2-3; TRBD1 is a possible D gene (6 bases). The germline V gene encodes CDR1 MNHEY and CDR2 SVGAGI. The CDR3 has 12 residues. Trimming left V 7 bases short and J 3 bases short, with 8 bases between. The CDR3 sequence: CASMTGTDTQYF. CDR3 DNA: TGTGCCAGCATGACAGGAACAGATACGCAGTATTTT.

The rearrangement joins TRBV7-9 to TRBJ1-1; D possibly corresponds to TRBD1 (5 bases). The CDR3 sequence is 18 residues long. The germline gives CDR1 SEHNR, CDR2 FQNEAQ (reference sequence). V dropped 2 bases and J dropped 2 bases, with 21 bases sitting between them. The CDR3, as DNA: TGTGCCAGCAGCTTAAGGCGCCCCGGACTAGGGGAAAACACTGAAGCTTTCTTT. This translates into CASSLRRPGLGENTEAFF.

The V call is TRBV7-2, the J call TRBJ2-1, with 7 nucleotides matching TRBD2. V dropped 6 bases and J dropped 2; count of bases not matched to a gene: 7. This CDR3 is 15 amino acids long. The germline gives CDR1 SGHTA, CDR2 FQGNSA. The CDR3 DNA reads as TGTGCCAGCAGTAAGTCTAGCGGCGCCTACAATGAGCAGTTCTTC. As protein: CASSKSSGAYNEQFF.

Regarding this clone: An end of the junction differs from the germline gene, which may be a read error. The chain has TRBV29-1 and TRBJ2-1; D remains ambiguous. Germline assignment: CDR1 SQVTM and CDR2 ANQGSEA. This CDR3 spans 14 amino acids. The CDR3: CSVEDWRNYNEQFF. The DNA of the CDR3 is TGCAGCGTGGAAGACTGGAGAAATTACAATGAGCAGTTCTTC.

The V and J genes are TRBV7-9 and TRBJ2-7, with 7 bases that match TRBD1. J gave up 6 bases and V 5 bases, and 7 bases lay outside the gene matches. The CDR3 sequence is 13 residues long. In germline, CDR1 is SEHNR, CDR2 FQNEAQ (reference sequence). The chain's CDR3 is CASSEKDRFEQYF. CDR3 DNA: TGTGCCAGCAGCGAAAAGGACAGGTTCGAGCAGTACTTC.

The V and J genes are TRBV29-1 and TRBJ2-7; 10 bases match TRBD1. J lost 5 bases, V lost 7 bases, and 8 bases had no gene match. The CDR3 spans 13 residues. Germline CDR1 is SQVTM and CDR2 is ANQGSEA. CDR3 sequence (DNA): TGCAGCGCCGGGACAGGGGACATCCACGAGCAGTACTTC. Protein: CSAGTGDIHEQYF.

The chain couples TRBV19 to TRBJ2-6, with D possibly being TRBD2 (5 bases). Germline V lookup: CDR1 LNHDA, CDR2 SQIVND (reference sequence). V was cut by 9 bases and J by 2 bases, with 5 bases left in between. CDR3 length equals 12 residues. CDR3 sequence reads: CASGAGANVLTF. The CDR3 bases are TGTGCCAGCGGGGCTGGGGCCAACGTCCTGACTTTC. Looking up the rest from reference TRBV19 and TRBJ2-6 gives the full variable domain: DGGITQSPKYLFRKEGQNVTLSCEQNLNHDAMYWYRQDPGQGLRLIYYSQIVNDFQKGDIAEGYSVSREKKESFPLTVTSAQKNPTAFYLCASGAGANVLTFGAGSRLTVL.

The genes are TRBV19 and TRBJ1-1, with D uncertain. Trimming stripped 6 bases from V and 6 bases from J, with 23 bases between. CDR3 length equals 16 residues. Germline loops: CDR1 LNHDA, CDR2 SQIVND (reference sequence). This CDR3 is CASSKPSAQYYPEAFF. The CDR3 DNA is TGTGCCAGTAGCAAACCCTCGGCCCAGTATTATCCTGAAGCTTTCTTT.

J is TRBJ1-4 and V is TRBV3-1 (or the pseudogene TRBV3-2), with 8 bases that match TRBD1. This CDR3 is 14 amino acids long. Germline CDR1 is LGHDT and CDR2 is YNNKEL (reference sequence). Trimming took 6 bases from V and 7 from J; bases not matched to a gene: 7. CDR3 in amino acids: CASSQGALGEKLFF. CDR3 in DNA: TGTGCCAGCAGTCAGGGGGCTTTGGGTGAAAAACTGTTTTTT.

The chain is built from TRBV24-1 and TRBJ2-3, with TRBD1 identical over 7 bases. CDR3 size: 13 residues. CDR1 KGHDR and CDR2 SFDVKD come from the germline V gene. The trim removed 12 bases at V and 4 bases at J, leaving 9 bases unmatched. CDR3 nucleotide sequence: TGTGCCCCTGCGAGGGGGCGCCCAGATACGCAGTATTTT. The encoded protein is CAPARGRPDTQYF.

CDR3 sequence: CASNPTASNTEAFF. The CDR3 DNA sequence: TGTGCCAGCAACCCGACAGCTTCTAACACTGAAGCTTTCTTT. This chain connects TRBV6-6 to TRBJ1-1; D might be TRBD1 (5 bases). Germline-derived CDR1 and CDR2 are MNHNY and SVGAGI (reference sequence). The CDR3 is 14 residues long. V was trimmed by 7 bases and J by 2 bases, leaving 14 bases between them.

For this clone: This CDR3 is also generated by other DNA sequences in the sample. This chain joins TRBV10-3 and TRBJ1-1; possibly TRBD1 for D (6 bases). CDR1 and CDR2 (germline): ENHRY, SYGVKD. This CDR3 is built from 13 residues. V lost 9 bases to trimming and J lost 5 bases, with 16 bases between them. The CDR3 here is CAISKQGGTEAFF. In DNA form, the CDR3 reads TGTGCCATTAGTAAACAGGGTGGTACTGAAGCTTTCTTT.

The chain has TRBV28 and TRBJ1-4; TRBD1 matches 7 bases. Germline CDR1 reads MDHEN; CDR2 reads SYDVKM. Trimming at V came to 4 bases and at J to 8 bases, leaving 13 bases not matched to a gene. This CDR3 comprises 16 residues. The CDR3 sequence is CASSSPNRGGGEKLFF. The DNA for the CDR3 is TGTGCCAGCAGTTCCCCAAACAGGGGCGGGGGCGAAAAACTGTTTTTT.

This clone has just one count. The chain couples TRBV5-8 to TRBJ1-2; D ambiguous. The CDR3 consists of 13 residues. Germline assignment: CDR1 SGHTS and CDR2 YDEGEE. Deletions cut 0 bases from V and 4 bases from J, with 7 bases between. The CDR3 here is CASSLVVSYGYTF. The CDR3, as DNA: TGTGCCAGCAGCTTGGTAGTTAGCTATGGCTACACCTTC.

V and J are TRBV10-3 and TRBJ2-2, with 7 bases lining up with TRBD2. V was pared by 0 bases and J by 6 bases, with 1 base of the junction left unmatched. CDR1 and CDR2 (germline): ENHRY, SYGVKD. The CDR3 spans 14 residues. CDR3 sequence (DNA): TGTGCCATCAGTGAGTCCGGGAGGTCCGGGGAGCTGTTTTTT. This sequence encodes CAISESGRSGELFF.

The chain employs TRBV27 and TRBJ2-1; 10 nucleotides match TRBD1. J gave up 8 bases and V 4 bases, and 8 bases lay outside the gene matches. The V gene's germline CDR1 is MNHEY and CDR2 SMNVEV (reference sequence). This CDR3 is 15 amino acids long. This CDR3 is CASSSTGGSMDEQFF. The CDR3 region has the DNA TGTGCCAGCAGTTCGACAGGGGGCTCTATGGATGAGCAGTTCTTC.

This chain joins TRBV6-5 and TRBJ1-1, with TRBD1 matching over 11 bases. The CDR3 runs 13 residues. J was trimmed by 8 bases and V by 8 bases; bases with no gene match: 7. Per the germline V gene, CDR1 is MNHEY and CDR2 is SVGAGI. CDR3 loop: CASSRDRGMEAFF. Here the CDR3 DNA reads TGTGCCAGCTCCCGGGACAGGGGGATGGAAGCTTTCTTT.

The chain couples TRBV5-1 to TRBJ1-4; the D is unclear. Germline CDR1 and CDR2: SGHRS and YFSETQ. The CDR3 runs 15 residues. Trimming left V 3 bases short and J 4 bases short, with 13 bases between. This CDR3 reads CASSSTGWSNEKLFF. CDR3 coding DNA: TGCGCCAGCAGCTCAACCGGGTGGAGTAATGAAAAACTGTTTTTT. Full variable domain (outside the CDR3, taken from reference TRBV5-1 and TRBJ1-4): KAGVTQTPRYLIKTRGQQVTLSCSPISGHRSVSWYQQTPGQGLQFLFEYFSETQRNKGNFPGRFSGRQFSNSRSEMNVSTLELGDSALYLCASSSTGWSNEKLFFGSGTQLSVL.

The CDR3 is CASGAATKPEKLFF. The CDR3 bases are TGTGCCAGTGGGGCGGCGACTAAACCAGAAAAACTGTTTTTT. The chain uses TRBV19 and TRBJ1-4; weak D call: TRBD1 (5 bases). Germline lookup yields CDR1 LNHDA and CDR2 SQIVND (reference sequence). With 8 bases removed from V and 8 bases from J, the gap between germline ends came to 18 bases. The CDR3 has 14 amino acids. Supplemented by reference TRBV19 and TRBJ1-4, the full variable domain reads DGGITQSPKYLFRKEGQNVTLSCEQNLNHDAMYWYRQDPGQGLRLIYYSQIVNDFQKGDIAEGYSVSREKKESFPLTVTSAQKNPTAFYLCASGAATKPEKLFFGSGTQLSVL.